This TCR beta chain appears in the sequencing data of a study of blood T cell repertoires in COVID-19. This clone occurred once. TCRdb's table, derived via immunoSEQ multiplex PCR, lists solely in-frame clones and lacks some. The sample yields around 200,000 clones, about 83% seen once. This CDR3 spans 11 amino acids. Between the trimmed V and J ends, which lost 3 bases and 10 bases, there was a span of 4 bases. Germline V gene data show CDR1 as SGHTA and CDR2 as FQGNSA. This clonotype was obtained from a woman aged 30 to 39 with COVID-19, enrolled during active disease. The sequenced material came from peripheral blood. The chain combines TRBV7-2 with TRBJ1-6; no reliable D call. CDR3 protein: CASSFRSPLHF. The DNA for the CDR3 is TGTGCCAGCAGCTTTAGATCACCCCTCCACTTT.